The sequence of this T cell receptor beta chain was determined in a study of memory CD4+ T cells and cytomegalovirus serostatus. This clone is a singleton in its sample. Germline CDR1 and CDR2: GTSNPN and SVGIG (reference sequence). J lost 4 bases, V lost 3 bases, and 2 bases had no gene match. The length of the CDR3 is 14 residues. Single viable CD3+CD4+CD8-CD45RO+ cells were sorted as the memory CD4+ T cells. Serostatus was set by detecting CMV pp150, pp28, p38, p52 IgG. The protocol was immunoSEQ multiplex PCR, while the TCRdb copy is restricted to in-frame clones and leaves out a portion. This table has over 75,000 clones, roughly 80% appearing once.

This chain joins TRBV30 and TRBJ2-3; 12 bases match TRBD2. Sequenced input: memory CD4+ T cells from blood. The sequence came from an adult in good health and CMV-seropositive. The CDR3 loop is CAWRLAGGSDTQYF. CDR3 DNA sequence: TGTGCCTGGAGGCTAGCGGGAGGGTCAGATACGCAGTATTTT.